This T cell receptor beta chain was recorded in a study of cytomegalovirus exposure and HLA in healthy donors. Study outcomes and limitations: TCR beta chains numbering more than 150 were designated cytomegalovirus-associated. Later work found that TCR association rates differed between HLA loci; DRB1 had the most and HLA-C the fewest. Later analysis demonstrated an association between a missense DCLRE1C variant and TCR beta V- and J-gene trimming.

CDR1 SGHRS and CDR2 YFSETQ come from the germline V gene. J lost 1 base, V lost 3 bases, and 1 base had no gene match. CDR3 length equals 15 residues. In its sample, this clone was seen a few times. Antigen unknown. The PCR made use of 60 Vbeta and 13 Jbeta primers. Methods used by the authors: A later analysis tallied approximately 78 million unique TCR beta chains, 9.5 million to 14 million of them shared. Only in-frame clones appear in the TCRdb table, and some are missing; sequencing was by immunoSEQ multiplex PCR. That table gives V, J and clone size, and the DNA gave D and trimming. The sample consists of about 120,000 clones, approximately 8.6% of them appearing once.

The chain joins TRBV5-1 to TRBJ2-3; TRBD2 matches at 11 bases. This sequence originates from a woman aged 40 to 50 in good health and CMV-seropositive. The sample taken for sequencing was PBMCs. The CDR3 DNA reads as TGCGCCAGCAGCTCACTAGCGGGGGGCACAGATACGCAGTATTTT. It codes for CASSSLAGGTDTQYF.